Listed here is a single T cell receptor beta chain. The sample belongs to a study of CD8+ T cells in alopecia areata. Overall study: Twice a day, 5 to 10 mg of oral tofacitinib was administered to treated patients. Tofacitinib lasted 6 to 18 months, then 6 months off drug.

RNA was extracted and reverse transcribed into cDNA as the sequencing template. Here immunoSEQ multiplex PCR was the method, and the copy in TCRdb shows in-frame clones only, minus some. The sample holds around 69,000 clones; roughly 57% are singletons and the top ten take approximately 19%. Between the trimmed V and J ends, which lost 2 bases and 5 bases, there was a span of 3 bases. Germline lookup yields CDR1 MGHDK and CDR2 SYGVNS. The CDR3 is made up of 12 amino acids. The receptor's source is a human donor with alopecia areata. The chain links TRBV25-1 to TRBJ2-2; D ambiguous. Sequences were derived from CD8+ T cells sorted from blood, sampled at week 0. CDR3 DNA: TGTGCCAGCAGTGAAGGAACCGGGGAGCTGTTTTTT. This gives the protein CASSEGTGELFF.